This section outlines one TCR beta chain sequence together with its context. The antigen is unknown. The entry originates in a study of CD8 T cells in ankylosing spondylitis. Notes on the study in general: For ankylosing spondylitis blood, a TCR beta motif of about eight highly homologous variants appeared characteristic.

MiXCR was run by TCRdb on the 5' RACE reads, yielding one entry per CDR3 protein. The table shows over 450,000 distinct CDR3 sequences, with over 9.5% occurring only once. V dropped 4 bases and J dropped 6; count of bases not matched to a gene: 3. The CDR3 length is 13 residues. This clonotype was sampled from a male donor with ankylosing spondylitis. The source material was blood, either unsorted or a sorted T cell fraction (not recorded which). The genes are TRBV12-3 or TRBV12-4 and TRBJ2-7, with TRBD2 matching 10 bases. The CDR3 region is CASSSAGGGEQYF. For the CDR3, the DNA is TGTGCCAGCAGTTCAGCGGGAGGGGGCGAGCAGTACTTC.